This is a list of T cell receptor beta chains from one sample in a study of CD8 T cells in Susac syndrome. TCRdb redid the calling of the immunoSEQ multiplex PCR reads with MiXCR, one entry per CDR3 protein. Among 150,000 to 190,000 distinct CDR3 sequences listed, about 94% were seen once. The sequencing sample was made of CD8+ T cells from PBMCs. The receptors shown here come from a human donor with multiple sclerosis. Each CDR3 is given with its conserved first and last residue. The order of the fields is CDR3 DNA, CDR3 protein, V gene, D gene, J gene, clone size, CDR3 length. A D gene is named only where the DNA matches it firmly. Part of the rows lack a size; the others show once, few, many or a class for expanded clones.

DNA: TGTGCCAGCAGCCAAGATCTTCGGGGGCTCGATGAAAAACTGTTTTTT
CDR3: CASSQDLRGLDEKLFF
V: TRBV3-1
D: -
J: TRBJ1-4
size: -
length: 16

DNA: TGTGCCAGCTCACCTAACCAGCCCTACGAGCAGTACTTC
CDR3: CASSPNQPYEQYF
V: TRBV18
D: -
J: TRBJ2-7
size: -
length: 13

DNA: TGTGCCTGGAGCCTCTCAATACGGGCCCCCCCTGAGCAGTACTTC
CDR3: CAWSLSIRAPPEQYF
V: TRBV30
D: -
J: TRBJ2-7
size: -
length: 15

DNA: TGCAGTGCTAGATGGGCCGAGCAGTACTTC
CDR3: CSARWAEQYF
V: TRBV20-1
D: -
J: TRBJ2-7
size: once
length: 10

DNA: TGTGCCAGCAGTTTTCCGGGAGCGGGTGGCTACACCTTC
CDR3: CASSFPGAGGYTF
V: TRBV27
D: -
J: TRBJ1-2
size: -
length: 13

DNA: TGTGCCAGCAGCTCCCCCGCATGGGGCATATCAGATACGCAGTATTTT
CDR3: CASSSPAWGISDTQYF
V: TRBV21-1
D: -
J: TRBJ2-3
size: -
length: 16

DNA: TGTGCCAGCACCAAGAGCGGGGGGGCCTACAATGAGCAGTTCTTC
CDR3: CASTKSGGAYNEQFF
V: TRBV28
D: TRBD2
J: TRBJ2-1
size: -
length: 15

DNA: TGTGCCAGCAGCGGGCCCTTCACCTACGAGCAGTACTTC
CDR3: CASSGPFTYEQYF
V: TRBV9
D: -
J: TRBJ2-7
size: -
length: 13

DNA: TGTGCCAGCAGCGAAAAGGGGACACCGAACACTGAAGCTTTCTTT
CDR3: CASSEKGTPNTEAFF
V: TRBV9
D: -
J: TRBJ1-1
size: -
length: 15

DNA: TGTGCCAGCAGCCCCCGGGCGGCAGATACGCAGTATTTT
CDR3: CASSPRAADTQYF
V: TRBV5-4
D: -
J: TRBJ2-3
size: -
length: 13

DNA: TGTGCCAGTAGTCCCCCAAACTGGGAAGGGAACACCGGGGAGCTGTTTTTT
CDR3: CASSPPNWEGNTGELFF
V: TRBV19
D: -
J: TRBJ2-2
size: -
length: 17

DNA: TGTGCCAGCAGCAAAGTCCCAGGGACACGTAATTCACCCCTCCACTTT
CDR3: CASSKVPGTRNSPLHF
V: TRBV21-1
D: -
J: TRBJ1-6
size: -
length: 16

DNA: TGCAGTGCTAGAGATACCGAAGTTTTCTTT
CDR3: CSARDTEVFF
V: TRBV20-1
D: -
J: TRBJ1-1
size: -
length: 10

DNA: TGTGCCAGCAGCCGAGACAGGGCTACACCCCTCCACTTT
CDR3: CASSRDRATPLHF
V: TRBV6-6
D: TRBD1
J: TRBJ1-6
size: once
length: 13

DNA: TGTGCCAGCAGCCCACACACCCAGGGCAAAGAGACCCAGTACTTC
CDR3: CASSPHTQGKETQYF
V: TRBV6-5
D: -
J: TRBJ2-5
size: -
length: 15

DNA: TGTGCCACCAGCGGGACAGGGGGTTACAATGAGCAGTTCTTC
CDR3: CATSGTGGYNEQFF
V: TRBV15
D: TRBD1
J: TRBJ2-1
size: -
length: 14

DNA: TGTGCCAGCAGCCCGAGAGTTAGTGAGCAGTTCTTC
CDR3: CASSPRVSEQFF
V: TRBV7-2
D: -
J: TRBJ2-1
size: -
length: 12

DNA: TGTGCCAGCAGCTCCAGGAAGACTGGGGCCAACGTCCTGACTTTC
CDR3: CASSSRKTGANVLTF
V: TRBV7-9
D: -
J: TRBJ2-6
size: -
length: 15

DNA: TGCGCCAGCAGTCCCCCGGGACAGGAAAATTCACCCCTCCACTTT
CDR3: CASSPPGQENSPLHF
V: TRBV23-1
D: TRBD1
J: TRBJ1-6
size: -
length: 15

DNA: TGTGCCAGCAGCACCGCACTAGCGGGGGGGTTTTACAATGAGCAGTTCTTC
CDR3: CASSTALAGGFYNEQFF
V: TRBV5-6
D: TRBD2
J: TRBJ2-1
size: -
length: 17

DNA: TGCAGTGCTAGAGACCTGGACCAAGCCTACGAGCAGTACTTC
CDR3: CSARDLDQAYEQYF
V: TRBV20-1
D: -
J: TRBJ2-7
size: -
length: 14

DNA: TGCGCCAGCAGCCAAGTAGGGGGTAATCAGCCCCAGCATTTT
CDR3: CASSQVGGNQPQHF
V: TRBV4-1
D: -
J: TRBJ1-5
size: -
length: 14

DNA: TGTGCCAGCAGCTTAGTCGCGGGGCAGCCCCAGCATTTT
CDR3: CASSLVAGQPQHF
V: TRBV7-3
D: -
J: TRBJ1-5
size: -
length: 13

DNA: TGTGCCAGCACCGAAACTACCTTCGAAGCTTTCTTT
CDR3: CASTETTFEAFF
V: TRBV7-9
D: -
J: TRBJ1-1
size: -
length: 12

DNA: TGCGCCAGCAGCCACCCGGGACAGGGTTACAATGAGCAGTTCTTC
CDR3: CASSHPGQGYNEQFF
V: TRBV4-1
D: TRBD1
J: TRBJ2-1
size: -
length: 15